The clone carrying this TCR beta chain was found a few times. What it recognizes is unknown. The data originate from a study of T-cell memory formation after mild COVID-19. The study's findings and limits: Contracting CD4+ clones sat mainly in CM and EM; CD8+ in EMRA.

From the 5' RACE reads, TCRdb called clonotypes with MiXCR, one entry per CDR3 protein. The sample has around 260,000 distinct CDR3 sequences; around 15% are singletons. The sequenced sample was PBMCs or a T cell subset sorted from them (not recorded which). The TCR was taken from a man younger than 35 who had mild COVID-19 (a few samples of this study predate the infection). Cell type and time point are not known.

CDR3 residues: CASSPQGAADYGYTF. Written as DNA, the CDR3 is TGTGCCAGCTCACCCCAGGGGGCGGCAGACTATGGCTACACCTTC. V usage is TRBV18 and J usage is TRBJ1-2; the match to TRBD1 covers 8 bases. The V gene end was trimmed by 3 bases and the J gene end by 3 bases; junction bases not matched to a gene: 6. The CDR3 length is 15 residues. The germline V gene has CDR1 KGHSH and CDR2 LQKENI.